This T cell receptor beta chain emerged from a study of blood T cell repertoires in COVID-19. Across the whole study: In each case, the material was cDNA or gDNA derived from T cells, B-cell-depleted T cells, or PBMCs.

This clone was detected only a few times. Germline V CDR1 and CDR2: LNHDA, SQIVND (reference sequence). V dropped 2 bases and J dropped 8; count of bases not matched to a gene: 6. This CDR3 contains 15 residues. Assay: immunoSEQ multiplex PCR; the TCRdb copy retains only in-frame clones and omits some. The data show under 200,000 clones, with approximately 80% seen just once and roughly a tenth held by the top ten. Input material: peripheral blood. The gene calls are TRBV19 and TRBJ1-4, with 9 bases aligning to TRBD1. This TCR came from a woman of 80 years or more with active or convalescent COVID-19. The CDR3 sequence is CASSISGTGREKLFF. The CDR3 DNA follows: TGTGCCAGTAGTATATCCGGGACAGGGAGAGAAAAACTGTTTTTT. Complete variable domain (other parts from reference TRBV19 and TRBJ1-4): DGGITQSPKYLFRKEGQNVTLSCEQNLNHDAMYWYRQDPGQGLRLIYYSQIVNDFQKGDIAEGYSVSREKKESFPLTVTSAQKNPTAFYLCASSISGTGREKLFFGSGTQLSVL.